This T cell receptor (beta chain) was sequenced in a study of OX40 agonist ivuxolimab in advanced cancers. Whole-study context: Ivuxolimab is a fully human IgG2 antibody that activates OX40 (CD134). Dose-escalation subjects each had hepatocellular carcinoma, melanoma, renal cell or head and neck cancer. Study-wide findings and caveats: CD8+ T cells showed, on average, more clonal expansion than CD4+ cells.

The CDR3 covers 15 residues. Germline assignment: CDR1 LNHDA and CDR2 SQIVND (reference sequence). Trimming cost V 4 bases and J 10 bases; bases outside gene matches: 9. As for this clone: As yet, its antigen is unknown.

TCRdb's copy holds only in-frame clones and misses some; the assay was immunoSEQ multiplex PCR. This sample has 65,000 to 95,000 clones, with roughly 87% found just once. This material consisted of CD4+ or CD8+ T cells sorted from blood, taken in a trial of the OX40 agonist ivuxolimab. The rearrangement joins TRBV19 to TRBJ2-1; TRBD2 aligns across 11 bases. This TCR came from an adult with an advanced solid tumor such as melanoma, head and neck, liver or kidney cancer. CDR3: CASSKLAGALPEQFF. CDR3 in DNA: TGTGCCAGTAGTAAACTAGCGGGAGCCCTCCCCGAGCAGTTCTTC.